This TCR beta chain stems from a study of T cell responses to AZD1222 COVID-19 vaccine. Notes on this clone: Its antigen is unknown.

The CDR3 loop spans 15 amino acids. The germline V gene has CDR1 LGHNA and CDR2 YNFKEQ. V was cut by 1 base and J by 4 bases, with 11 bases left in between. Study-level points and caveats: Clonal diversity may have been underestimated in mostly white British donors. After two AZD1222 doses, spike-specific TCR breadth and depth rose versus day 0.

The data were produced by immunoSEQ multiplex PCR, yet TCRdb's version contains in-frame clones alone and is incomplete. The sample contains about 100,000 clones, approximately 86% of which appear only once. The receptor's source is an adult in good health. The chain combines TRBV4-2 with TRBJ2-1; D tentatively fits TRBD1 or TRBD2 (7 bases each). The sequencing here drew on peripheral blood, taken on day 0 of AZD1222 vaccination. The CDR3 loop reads CASSQGQGGYNEQFF. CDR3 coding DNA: TGTGCCAGCAGCCAAGGGCAGGGGGGGTACAATGAGCAGTTCTTC.